This T cell receptor (beta chain) derives from a study of CD8 T cells in ankylosing spondylitis. The junction had 3 bases not matched to a gene; V was cut back by 2 bases and J by 4 bases. Germline CDR1 and CDR2: MNHEY and SVGAGI. This CDR3 spans 15 amino acids. Findings and limits, study-wide: Several of the motif variants were reported before in synovial fluid and blood from reactive arthritis. Disease-linked clones had a CD8+ phenotype and relatively low frequency in peripheral blood. As reported, disease-linked clones showed significant enrichment in matched ankylosing spondylitis synovial fluid.

Turning to this clonotype: Its antigen is currently unknown.

Construction of TCR beta libraries was performed using quantitative 5'-RACE with molecular barcodes. TCRdb reprocessed the 5' RACE reads with MiXCR, giving one entry per CDR3 protein. Of about 130,000 distinct CDR3 sequences in the sample, around 8.5% were seen once. The rearrangement joins TRBV6-5 to TRBJ2-1; 9 positions agree with TRBD2. The sequence was obtained from a male donor with ankylosing spondylitis or in good health (not recorded which). Sample: blood, either unsorted or a sorted T cell fraction (not recorded which). DNA for the CDR3: TGTGCCAGCAGTTACAAGCTAGCGGGGTACAATGAGCAGTTCTTC. Amino acid sequence: CASSYKLAGYNEQFF.